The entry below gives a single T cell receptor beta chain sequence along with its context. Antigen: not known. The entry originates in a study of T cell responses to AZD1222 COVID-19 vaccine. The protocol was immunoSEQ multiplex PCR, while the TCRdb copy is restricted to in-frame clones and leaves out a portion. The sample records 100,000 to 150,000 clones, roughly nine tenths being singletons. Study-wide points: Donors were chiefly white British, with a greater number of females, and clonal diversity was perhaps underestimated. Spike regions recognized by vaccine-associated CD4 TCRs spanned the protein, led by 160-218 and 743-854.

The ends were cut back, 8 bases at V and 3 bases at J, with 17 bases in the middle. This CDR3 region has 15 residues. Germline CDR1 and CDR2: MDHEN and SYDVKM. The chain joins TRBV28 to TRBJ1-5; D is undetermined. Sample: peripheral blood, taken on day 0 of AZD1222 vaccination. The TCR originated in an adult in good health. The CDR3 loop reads CASSGQKFHNQPQHF. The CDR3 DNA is TGTGCCAGCTCGGGTCAGAAATTCCACAATCAGCCCCAGCATTTT.